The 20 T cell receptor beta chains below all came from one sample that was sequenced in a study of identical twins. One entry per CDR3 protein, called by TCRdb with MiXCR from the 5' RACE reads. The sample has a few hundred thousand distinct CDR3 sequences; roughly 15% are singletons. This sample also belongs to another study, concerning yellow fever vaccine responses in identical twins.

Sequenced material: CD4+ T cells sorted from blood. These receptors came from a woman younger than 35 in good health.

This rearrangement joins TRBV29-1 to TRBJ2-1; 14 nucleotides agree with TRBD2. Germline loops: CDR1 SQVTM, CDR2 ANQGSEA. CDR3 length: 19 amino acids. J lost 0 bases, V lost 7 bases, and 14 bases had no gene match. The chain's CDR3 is CSDLSWTSGGPSSYNEQFF. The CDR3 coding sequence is TGCAGCGACCTGAGTTGGACTAGCGGGGGGCCGAGCTCCTACAATGAGCAGTTCTTC.

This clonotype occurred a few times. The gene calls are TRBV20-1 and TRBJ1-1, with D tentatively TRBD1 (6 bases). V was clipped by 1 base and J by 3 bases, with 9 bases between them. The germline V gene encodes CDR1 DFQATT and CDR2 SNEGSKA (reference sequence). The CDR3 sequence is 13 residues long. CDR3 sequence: CSARGGQYTEAFF. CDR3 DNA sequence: TGCAGTGCTAGAGGCGGACAGTACACTGAAGCTTTCTTT.

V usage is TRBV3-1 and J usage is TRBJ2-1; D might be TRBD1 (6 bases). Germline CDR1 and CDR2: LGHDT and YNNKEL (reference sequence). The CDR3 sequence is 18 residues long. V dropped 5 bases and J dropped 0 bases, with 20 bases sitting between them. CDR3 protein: CASSDKIGTQSSYNEQFF. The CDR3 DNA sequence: TGTGCCAGCAGCGACAAGATCGGGACACAATCCTCCTACAATGAGCAGTTCTTC.

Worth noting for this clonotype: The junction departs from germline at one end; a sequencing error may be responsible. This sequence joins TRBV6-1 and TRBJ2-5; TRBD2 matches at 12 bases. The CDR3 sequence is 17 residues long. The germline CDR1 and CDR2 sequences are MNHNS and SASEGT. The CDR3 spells CTSSERPLAGGGETQYF. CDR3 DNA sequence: TGTACCAGCAGTGAACGCCCACTAGCGGGAGGTGGGGAGACCCAGTACTTC.

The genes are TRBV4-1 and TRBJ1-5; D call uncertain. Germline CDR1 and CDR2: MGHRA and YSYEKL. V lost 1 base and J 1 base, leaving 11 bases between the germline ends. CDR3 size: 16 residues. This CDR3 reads CASSQASGPSNQPQHF. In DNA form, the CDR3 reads TGCGCCAGCAGCCAAGCCTCGGGCCCCAGCAATCAGCCCCAGCATTTT.

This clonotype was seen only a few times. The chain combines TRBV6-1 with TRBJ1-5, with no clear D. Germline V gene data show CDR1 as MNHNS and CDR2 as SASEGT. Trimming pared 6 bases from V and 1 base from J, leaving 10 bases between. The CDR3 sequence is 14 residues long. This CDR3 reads CASSPFWSNQPQHF. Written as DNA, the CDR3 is TGTGCCAGCAGCCCTTTCTGGAGCAATCAGCCCCAGCATTTT.

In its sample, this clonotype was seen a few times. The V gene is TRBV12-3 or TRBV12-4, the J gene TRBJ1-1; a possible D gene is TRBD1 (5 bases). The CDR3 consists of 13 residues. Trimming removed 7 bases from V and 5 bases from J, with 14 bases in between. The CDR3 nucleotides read TGTGCCAGCACCCTCTCGGGGACGACTGAAGCTTTCTTT. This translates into CASTLSGTTEAFF.

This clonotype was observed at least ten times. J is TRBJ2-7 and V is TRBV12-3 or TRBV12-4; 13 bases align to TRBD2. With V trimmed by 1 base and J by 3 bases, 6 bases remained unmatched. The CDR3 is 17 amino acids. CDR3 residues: CASSLGTSGSFGYEQYF. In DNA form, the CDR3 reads TGTGCCAGCAGTTTAGGGACTAGCGGGAGTTTCGGCTACGAGCAGTACTTC.

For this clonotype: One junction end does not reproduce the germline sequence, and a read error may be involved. CDR3 residues: CASSQGIRGATNANTGGLFF. Written as DNA, the CDR3 is TGCGCCAGCAGCCAAGGGATCAGGGGGGCTACAAACGCGAACACCGGGGGGCTGTTTTTT. The V call is TRBV4-1, the J call TRBJ2-2; TRBD1 might be the D (7 bases). CDR1 and CDR2 from the germline V gene are MGHRA and YSYEKL. The CDR3 is 20 amino acids.

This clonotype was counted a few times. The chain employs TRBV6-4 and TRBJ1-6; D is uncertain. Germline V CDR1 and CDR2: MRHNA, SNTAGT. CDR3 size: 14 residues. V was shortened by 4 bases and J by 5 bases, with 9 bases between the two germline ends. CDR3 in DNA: TGTGCCAGCAGTGCGACCGTTAATAATTCACCCCTCCACTTT. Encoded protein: CASSATVNNSPLHF.

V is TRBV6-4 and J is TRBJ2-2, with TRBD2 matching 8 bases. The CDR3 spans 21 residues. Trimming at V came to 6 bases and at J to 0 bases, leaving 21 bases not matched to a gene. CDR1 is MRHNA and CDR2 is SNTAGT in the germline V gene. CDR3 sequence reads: CASSHRRPGTRLISNTGELFF. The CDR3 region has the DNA TGTGCCAGCAGCCACCGGCGACCCGGGACTAGACTCATATCGAACACCGGGGAGCTGTTTTTT.

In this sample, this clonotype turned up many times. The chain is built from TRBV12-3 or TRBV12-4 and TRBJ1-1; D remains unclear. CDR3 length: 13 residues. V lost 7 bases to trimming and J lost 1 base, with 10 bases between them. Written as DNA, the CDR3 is TGTGCCAGCACCCCCACGGGGAACACTGAAGCTTTCTTT. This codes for CASTPTGNTEAFF.

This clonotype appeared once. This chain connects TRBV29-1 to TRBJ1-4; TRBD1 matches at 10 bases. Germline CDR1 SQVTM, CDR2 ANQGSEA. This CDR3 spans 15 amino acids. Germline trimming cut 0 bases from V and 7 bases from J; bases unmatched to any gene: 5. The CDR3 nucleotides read TGCAGCGTTGAAGATCCGTGGACAGGGGGTGAAAAACTGTTTTTT. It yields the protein CSVEDPWTGGEKLFF.

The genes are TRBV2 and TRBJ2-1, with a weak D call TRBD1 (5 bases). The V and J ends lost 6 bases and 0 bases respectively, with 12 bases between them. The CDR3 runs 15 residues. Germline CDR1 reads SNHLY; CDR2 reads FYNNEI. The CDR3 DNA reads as TGTGCCAGCAGGCTGACAGAGGACTCCTACAATGAGCAGTTCTTC. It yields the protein CASRLTEDSYNEQFF.

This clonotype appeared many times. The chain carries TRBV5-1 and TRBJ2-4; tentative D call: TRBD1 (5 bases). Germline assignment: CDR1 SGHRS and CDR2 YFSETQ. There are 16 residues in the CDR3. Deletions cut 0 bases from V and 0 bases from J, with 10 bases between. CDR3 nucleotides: TGCGCCAGCAGCTTGGAGGGGTTTCAAGCCAAAAACATTCAGTACTTC. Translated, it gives CASSLEGFQAKNIQYF.

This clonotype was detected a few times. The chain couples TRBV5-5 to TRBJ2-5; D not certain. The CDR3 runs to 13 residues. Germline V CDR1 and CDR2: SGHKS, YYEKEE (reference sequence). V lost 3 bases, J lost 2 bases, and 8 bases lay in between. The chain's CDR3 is CASSWGGQETQYF. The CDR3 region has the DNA TGTGCCAGCAGCTGGGGTGGACAAGAGACCCAGTACTTC.

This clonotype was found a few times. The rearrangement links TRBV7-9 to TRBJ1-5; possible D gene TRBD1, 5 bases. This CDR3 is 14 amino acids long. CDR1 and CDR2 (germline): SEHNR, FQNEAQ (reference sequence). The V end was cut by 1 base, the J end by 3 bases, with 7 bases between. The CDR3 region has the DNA TGTGCCAGCAGCTTAGGGGACCTCAATCAGCCCCAGCATTTT. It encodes CASSLGDLNQPQHF.

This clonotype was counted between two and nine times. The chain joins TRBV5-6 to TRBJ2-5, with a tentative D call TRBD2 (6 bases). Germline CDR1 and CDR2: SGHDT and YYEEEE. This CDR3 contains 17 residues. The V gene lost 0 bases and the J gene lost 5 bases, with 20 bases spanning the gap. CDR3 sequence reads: CASSLAGRTIKGETQYF. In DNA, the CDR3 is TGTGCCAGCAGCTTGGCTGGGAGGACAATTAAAGGGGAGACCCAGTACTTC.

In nucleotides, the CDR3 is TGTGCCACCAGTGATTTAAGAGGGGACGGAACAAATGAGCAGTTCTTC. This encodes CATSDLRGDGTNEQFF. This sequence joins TRBV24-1 and TRBJ2-1; tentatively, D is TRBD1 or TRBD2 (5 bases each). The CDR3 sequence is 16 residues long. CDR1 and CDR2 from the germline V gene are KGHDR and SFDVKD. The V end lost 1 base, the J end lost 7 bases, and 16 bases lay between the germline ends.

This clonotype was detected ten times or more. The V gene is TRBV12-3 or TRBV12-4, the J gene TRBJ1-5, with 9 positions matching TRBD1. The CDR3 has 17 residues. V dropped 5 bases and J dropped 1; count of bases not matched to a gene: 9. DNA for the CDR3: TGTGCCAGCAGTCGTACAGGGGGCGGTGGCAGCAATCAGCCCCAGCATTTT. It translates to CASSRTGGGGSNQPQHF.